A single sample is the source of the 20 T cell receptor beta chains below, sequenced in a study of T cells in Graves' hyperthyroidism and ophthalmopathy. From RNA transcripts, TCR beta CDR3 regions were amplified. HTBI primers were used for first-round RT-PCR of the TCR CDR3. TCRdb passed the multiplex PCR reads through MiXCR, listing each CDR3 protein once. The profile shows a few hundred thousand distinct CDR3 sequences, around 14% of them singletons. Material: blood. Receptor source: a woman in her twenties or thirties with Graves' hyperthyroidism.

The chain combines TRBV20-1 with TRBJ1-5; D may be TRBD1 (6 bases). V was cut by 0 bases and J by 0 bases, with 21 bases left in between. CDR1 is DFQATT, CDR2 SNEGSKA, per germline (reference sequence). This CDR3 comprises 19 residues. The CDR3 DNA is TGCAGTGCTAGAGATTTGGGGGGGCCCCTAACGTATAGCAATCAGCCCCAGCATTTT. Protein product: CSARDLGGPLTYSNQPQHF.

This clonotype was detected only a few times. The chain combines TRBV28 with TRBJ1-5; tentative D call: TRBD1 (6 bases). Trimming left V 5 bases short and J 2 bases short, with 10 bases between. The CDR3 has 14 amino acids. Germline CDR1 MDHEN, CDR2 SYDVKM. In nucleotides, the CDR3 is TGTGCCAGCAGTCCGGGGGCACGCAATCAGCCCCAGCATTTT. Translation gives CASSPGARNQPQHF.

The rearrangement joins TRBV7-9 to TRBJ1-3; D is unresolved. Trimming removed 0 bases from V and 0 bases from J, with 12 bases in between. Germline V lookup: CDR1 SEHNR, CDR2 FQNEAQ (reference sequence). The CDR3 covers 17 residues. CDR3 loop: CASSLAGVGVSGNTIYF. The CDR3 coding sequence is TGTGCCAGCAGCTTAGCGGGCGTTGGGGTCTCTGGAAACACCATATATTTT.

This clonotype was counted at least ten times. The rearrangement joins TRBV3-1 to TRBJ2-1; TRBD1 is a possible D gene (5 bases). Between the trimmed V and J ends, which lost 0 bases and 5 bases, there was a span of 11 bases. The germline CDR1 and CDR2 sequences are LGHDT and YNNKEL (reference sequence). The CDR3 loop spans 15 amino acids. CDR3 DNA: TGTGCCAGCAGCCAAGATGGGGCAGTGAACAATGAGCAGTTCTTC. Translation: CASSQDGAVNNEQFF.

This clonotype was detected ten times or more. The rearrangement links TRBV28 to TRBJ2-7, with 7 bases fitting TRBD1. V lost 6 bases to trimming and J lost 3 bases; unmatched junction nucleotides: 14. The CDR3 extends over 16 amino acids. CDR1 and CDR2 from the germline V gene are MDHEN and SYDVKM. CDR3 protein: CASREQGRATLYEQYF. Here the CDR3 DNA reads TGTGCCAGCAGGGAACAGGGGCGCGCGACCCTCTACGAGCAGTACTTC.

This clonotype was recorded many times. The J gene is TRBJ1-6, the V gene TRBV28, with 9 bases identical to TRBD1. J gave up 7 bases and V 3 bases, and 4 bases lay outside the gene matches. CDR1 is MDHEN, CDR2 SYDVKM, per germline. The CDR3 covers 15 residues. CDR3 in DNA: TGTGCCAGCAGTTTGTTCGGACAGGGGAATTCACCCCTCCACTTT. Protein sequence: CASSLFGQGNSPLHF.

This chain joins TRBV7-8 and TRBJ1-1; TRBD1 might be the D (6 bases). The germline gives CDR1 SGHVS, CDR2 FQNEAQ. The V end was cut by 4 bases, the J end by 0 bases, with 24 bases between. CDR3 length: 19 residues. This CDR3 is CASSSGPNRQEGMNTEAFF. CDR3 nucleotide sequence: TGTGCCAGCAGCTCAGGGCCAAATAGACAGGAAGGAATGAACACTGAAGCTTTCTTT.

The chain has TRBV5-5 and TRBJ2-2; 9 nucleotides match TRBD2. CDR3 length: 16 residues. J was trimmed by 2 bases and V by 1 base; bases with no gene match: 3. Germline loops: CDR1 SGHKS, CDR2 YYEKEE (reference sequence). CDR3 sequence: CASSLLAGKNTGELFF. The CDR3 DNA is TGTGCCAGCAGCTTGCTAGCGGGAAAAAACACCGGGGAGCTGTTTTTT.

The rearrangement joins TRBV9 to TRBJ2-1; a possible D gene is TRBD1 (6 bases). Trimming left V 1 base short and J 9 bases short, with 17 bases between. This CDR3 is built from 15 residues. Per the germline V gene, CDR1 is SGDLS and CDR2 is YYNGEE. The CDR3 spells CASSVSGDPLGEQFF. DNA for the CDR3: TGTGCCAGCAGCGTATCAGGGGACCCCCTGGGTGAGCAGTTCTTC.

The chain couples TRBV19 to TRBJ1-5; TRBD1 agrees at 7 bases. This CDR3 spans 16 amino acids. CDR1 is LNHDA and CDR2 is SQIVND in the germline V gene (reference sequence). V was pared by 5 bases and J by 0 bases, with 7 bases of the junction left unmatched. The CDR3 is CASSEGAWDSNQPQHF. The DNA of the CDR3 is TGTGCCAGTAGTGAGGGGGCTTGGGATAGCAATCAGCCCCAGCATTTT.

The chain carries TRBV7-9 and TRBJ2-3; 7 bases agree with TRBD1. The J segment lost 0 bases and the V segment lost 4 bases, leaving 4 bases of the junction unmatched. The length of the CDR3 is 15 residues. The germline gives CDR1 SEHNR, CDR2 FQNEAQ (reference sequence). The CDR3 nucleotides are TGTGCCAGCAGCTCTGGGACAGTGAGCACAGATACGCAGTATTTT. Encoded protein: CASSSGTVSTDTQYF. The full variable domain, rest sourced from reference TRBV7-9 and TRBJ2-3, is DTGVSQNPRHKITKRGQNVTFRCDPISEHNRLYWYRQTLGQGPEFLTYFQNEAQLEKSRLLSDRFSAERPKGSFSTLEIQRTEQGDSAMYLCASSSGTVSTDTQYFGPGTRLTVL.

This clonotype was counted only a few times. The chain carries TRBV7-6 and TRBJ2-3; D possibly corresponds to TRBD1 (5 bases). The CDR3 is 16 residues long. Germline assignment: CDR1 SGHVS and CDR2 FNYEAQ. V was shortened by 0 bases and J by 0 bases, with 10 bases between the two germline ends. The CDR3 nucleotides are TGTGCCAGCAGCTTAGCCCCAGGGCAAAGCACAGATACGCAGTATTTT. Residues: CASSLAPGQSTDTQYF.

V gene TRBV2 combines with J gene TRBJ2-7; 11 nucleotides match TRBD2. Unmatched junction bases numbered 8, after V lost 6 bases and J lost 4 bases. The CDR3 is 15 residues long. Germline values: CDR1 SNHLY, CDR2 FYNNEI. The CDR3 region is CASRELAGDSYEQYF. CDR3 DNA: TGTGCCAGCAGGGAACTAGCGGGAGACTCTTACGAGCAGTACTTC.

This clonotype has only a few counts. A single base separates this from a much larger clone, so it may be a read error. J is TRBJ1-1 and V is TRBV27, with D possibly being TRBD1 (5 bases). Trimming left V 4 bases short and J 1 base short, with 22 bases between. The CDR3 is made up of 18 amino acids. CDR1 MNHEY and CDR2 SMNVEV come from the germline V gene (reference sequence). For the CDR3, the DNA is TGTGCCAGCAGTTCCATCCGGAACAGGTTGGGGGGGAACACTGAAGCTTTCTTT. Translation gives CASSSIRNRLGGNTEAFF.

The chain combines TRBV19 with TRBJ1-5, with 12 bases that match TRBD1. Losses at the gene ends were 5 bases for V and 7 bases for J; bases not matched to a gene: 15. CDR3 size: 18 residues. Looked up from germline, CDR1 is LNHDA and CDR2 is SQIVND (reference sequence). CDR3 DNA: TGTGCCAGTAGTGAAGGGACAGGGGGCGCCGGCCGGGGACAGCCCCAGCATTTT. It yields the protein CASSEGTGGAGRGQPQHF.

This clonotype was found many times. DNA of the CDR3: TGCAGTGCAGCAACTAGCGGGATTACAGATACGCAGTATTTT. Protein: CSAATSGITDTQYF. The chain links TRBV20-1 to TRBJ2-3, with 10 bases that match TRBD2. Germline CDR1 and CDR2: DFQATT and SNEGSKA (reference sequence). This CDR3 is 14 amino acids long. V was clipped by 6 bases and J by 3 bases; unmatched bases: 6.

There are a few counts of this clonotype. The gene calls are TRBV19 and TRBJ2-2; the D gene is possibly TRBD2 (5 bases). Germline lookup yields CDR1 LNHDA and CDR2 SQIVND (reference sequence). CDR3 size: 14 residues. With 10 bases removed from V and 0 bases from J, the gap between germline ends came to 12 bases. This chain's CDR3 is CATRWGANTGELFF. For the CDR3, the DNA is TGTGCCACCAGATGGGGAGCGAACACCGGGGAGCTGTTTTTT.

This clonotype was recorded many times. The CDR3 DNA reads TGTGCCAGCAGCTTACTGGGTCTCGGCAATCAGCCCCAGCATTTT. Encoded protein: CASSLLGLGNQPQHF. The V gene is TRBV7-8, the J gene TRBJ1-5; D is undetermined. This CDR3 spans 15 amino acids. V lost 2 bases and J 2 bases, leaving 10 bases between the germline ends. Germline loops: CDR1 SGHVS, CDR2 FQNEAQ.

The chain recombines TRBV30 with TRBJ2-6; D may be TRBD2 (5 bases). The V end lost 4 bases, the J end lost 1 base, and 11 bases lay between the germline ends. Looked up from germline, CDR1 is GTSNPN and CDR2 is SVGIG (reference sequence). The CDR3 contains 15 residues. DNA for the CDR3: TGTGCCTGGACACGGCGGGTTTCTGGGGCCAACGTCCTGACTTTC. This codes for CAWTRRVSGANVLTF.

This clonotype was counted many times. CDR3 in amino acids: CASAAGQGFTGELFF. Written as DNA, the CDR3 is TGTGCCTCCGCCGCCGGACAGGGTTTTACCGGGGAGCTGTTTTTT. The chain uses TRBV30 and TRBJ2-2, with 8 bases matching TRBD1. Germline loops: CDR1 GTSNPN, CDR2 SVGIG (reference sequence). This CDR3 has 15 residues. Losses at the gene ends were 7 bases for V and 5 bases for J; bases not matched to a gene: 12.